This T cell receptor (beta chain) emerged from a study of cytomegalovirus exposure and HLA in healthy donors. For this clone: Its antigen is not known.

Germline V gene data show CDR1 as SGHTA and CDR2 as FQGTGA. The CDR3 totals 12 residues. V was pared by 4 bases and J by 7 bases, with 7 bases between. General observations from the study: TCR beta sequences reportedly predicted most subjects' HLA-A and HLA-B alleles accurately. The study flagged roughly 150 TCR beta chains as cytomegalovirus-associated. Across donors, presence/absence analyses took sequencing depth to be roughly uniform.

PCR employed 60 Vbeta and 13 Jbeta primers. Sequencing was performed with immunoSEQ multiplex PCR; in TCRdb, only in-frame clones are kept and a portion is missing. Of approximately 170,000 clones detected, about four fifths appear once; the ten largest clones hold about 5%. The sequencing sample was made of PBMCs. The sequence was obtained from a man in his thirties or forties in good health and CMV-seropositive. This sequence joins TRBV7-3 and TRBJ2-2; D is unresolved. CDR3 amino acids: CASSSPYGELFF. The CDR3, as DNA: TGTGCCAGCAGCTCCCCTTACGGGGAGCTGTTTTTT.